This T cell receptor beta chain was observed in a study of blood T cells in healthy people across ages. This clonotype has just a few counts. Its cognate antigen is unknown. Overall study findings and caveats: PBMC samples, being unsorted, prevented any conclusive comparison of naive and antigen-experienced cells. Long-lived donors carried more naive CD4+ cells and greater diversity than aged donors. Higher naive T cell percentage went strongly together with higher TCR beta diversity. TCR beta diversity, measured per million T cells, fell in a roughly linear way with age.

Using a J-beta primer mix together with a sample-barcoded 5' primer, a second PCR was run for 7 to 11 cycles. TCRdb reprocessed the 5' RACE reads via MiXCR and lists one record per CDR3 protein. The table includes 650,000 to 950,000 distinct CDR3 sequences, 44% detected once. Germline-derived CDR1 and CDR2 are MGHRA and YSYEKL. The ends were cut back, 1 base at V and 2 bases at J, with 12 bases in the middle. The CDR3 extends over 16 amino acids. This chain links TRBV4-1 with TRBJ1-5; no clear D gene. The receptor's source is a man aged 55-75 years in good health. Sample: blood. CDR3 DNA: TGCGCCAGCAGCCAAGGGCTCTGGGGAGGCAATCAGCCCCAGCATTTT. Its protein product is CASSQGLWGGNQPQHF.